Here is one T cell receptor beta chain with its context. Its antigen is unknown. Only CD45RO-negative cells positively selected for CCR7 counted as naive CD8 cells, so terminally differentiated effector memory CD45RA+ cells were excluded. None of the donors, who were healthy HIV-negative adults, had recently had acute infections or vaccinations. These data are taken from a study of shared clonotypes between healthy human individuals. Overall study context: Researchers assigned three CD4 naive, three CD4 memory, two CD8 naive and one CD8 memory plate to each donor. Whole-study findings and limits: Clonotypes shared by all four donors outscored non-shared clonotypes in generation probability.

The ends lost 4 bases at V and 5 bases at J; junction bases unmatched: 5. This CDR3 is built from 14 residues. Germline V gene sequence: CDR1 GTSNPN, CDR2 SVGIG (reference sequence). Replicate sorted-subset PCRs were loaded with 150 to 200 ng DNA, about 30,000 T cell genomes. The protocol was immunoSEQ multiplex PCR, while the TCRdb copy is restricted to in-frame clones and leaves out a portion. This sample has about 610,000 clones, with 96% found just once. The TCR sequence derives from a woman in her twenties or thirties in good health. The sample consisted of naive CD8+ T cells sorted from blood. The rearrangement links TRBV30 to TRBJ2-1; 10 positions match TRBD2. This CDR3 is CAWKSGRGDNEQFF. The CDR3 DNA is TGTGCCTGGAAGAGCGGGAGGGGGGACAATGAGCAGTTCTTC. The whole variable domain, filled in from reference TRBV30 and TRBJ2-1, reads SQTIHQWPATLVQPVGSPLSLECTVEGTSNPNLYWYRQAAGRGLQLLFYSVGIGQISSEVPQNLSASRPQDRQFILSSKKLLLSDSGFYLCAWKSGRGDNEQFFGPGTRLTVL.